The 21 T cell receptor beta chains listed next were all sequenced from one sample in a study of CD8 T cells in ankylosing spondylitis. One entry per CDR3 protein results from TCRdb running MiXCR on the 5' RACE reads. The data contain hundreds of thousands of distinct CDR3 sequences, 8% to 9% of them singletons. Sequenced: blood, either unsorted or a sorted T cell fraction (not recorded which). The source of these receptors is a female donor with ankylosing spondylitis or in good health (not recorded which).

CDR3 protein: CASSTWRGRLQYF. As DNA, the CDR3 is TGTGCCAGCAGTACTTGGCGAGGGCGACTACAGTACTTC. The genes are TRBV6-2 or TRBV6-3 and TRBJ2-7; a possible D gene is TRBD2 (5 bases). The V gene's germline CDR1 is MNHEY and CDR2 SVGEGT. Between the trimmed V and J ends, which lost 5 bases and 10 bases, there was a span of 18 bases. The length of the CDR3 is 13 residues.

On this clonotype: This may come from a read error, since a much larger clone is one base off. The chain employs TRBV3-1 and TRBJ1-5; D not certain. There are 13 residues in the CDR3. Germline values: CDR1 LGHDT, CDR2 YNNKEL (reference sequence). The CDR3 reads CANSQDGGQPQHF. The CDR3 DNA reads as TGTGCCAACAGCCAAGATGGCGGTCAGCCCCAGCATTTT.

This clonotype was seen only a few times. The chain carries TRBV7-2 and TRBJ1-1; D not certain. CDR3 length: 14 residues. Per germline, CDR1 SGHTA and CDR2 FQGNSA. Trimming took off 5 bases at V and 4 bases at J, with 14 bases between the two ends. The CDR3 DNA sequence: TGTGCCAGCAGCACTGGACGGAGAGCCACTGAAGCTTTCTTT. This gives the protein CASSTGRRATEAFF.

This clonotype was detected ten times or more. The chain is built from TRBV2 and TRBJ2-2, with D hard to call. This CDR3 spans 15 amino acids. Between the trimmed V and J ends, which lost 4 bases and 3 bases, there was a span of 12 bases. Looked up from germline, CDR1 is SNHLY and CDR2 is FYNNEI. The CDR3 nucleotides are TGTGCCAGCAGTGTGTGGGAATATCACACCGGGGAGCTGTTTTTT. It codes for CASSVWEYHTGELFF.

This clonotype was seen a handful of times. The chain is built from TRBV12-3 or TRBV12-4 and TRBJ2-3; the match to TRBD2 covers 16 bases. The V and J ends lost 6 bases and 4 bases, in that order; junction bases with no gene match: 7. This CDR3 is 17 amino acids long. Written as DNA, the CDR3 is TGTGCCAGCAGCCCCGGGACTAGCGGGAGGGGAGCAGATACGCAGTATTTT. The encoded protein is CASSPGTSGRGADTQYF.

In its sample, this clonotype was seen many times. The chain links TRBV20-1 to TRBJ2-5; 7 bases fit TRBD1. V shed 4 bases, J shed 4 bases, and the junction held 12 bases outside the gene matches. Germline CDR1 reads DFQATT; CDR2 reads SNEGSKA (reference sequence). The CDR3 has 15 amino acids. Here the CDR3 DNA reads TGCAGTGCTAAATCACAGGGGTTGGTTTCAGAGACCCAGTACTTC. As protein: CSAKSQGLVSETQYF.

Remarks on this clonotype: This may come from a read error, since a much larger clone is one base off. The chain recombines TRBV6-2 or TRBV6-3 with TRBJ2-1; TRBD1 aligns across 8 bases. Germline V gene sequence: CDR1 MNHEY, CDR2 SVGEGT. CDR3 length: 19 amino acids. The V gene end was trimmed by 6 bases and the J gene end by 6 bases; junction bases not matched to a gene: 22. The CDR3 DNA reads TGTGCCAGCAGCCCTACCGGGCCGGACAGGGTTTTGACCCGCAATGAGCAGTTCTTC. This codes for CASSPTGPDRVLTRNEQFF.

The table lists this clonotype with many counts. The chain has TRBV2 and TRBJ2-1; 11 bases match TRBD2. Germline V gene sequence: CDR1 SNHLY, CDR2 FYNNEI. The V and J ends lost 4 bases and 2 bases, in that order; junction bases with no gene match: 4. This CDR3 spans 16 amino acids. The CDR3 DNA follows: TGTGCCAGCAGTGTTAGCGGGAGGGGCACCTACAATGAGCAGTTCTTC. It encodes CASSVSGRGTYNEQFF.

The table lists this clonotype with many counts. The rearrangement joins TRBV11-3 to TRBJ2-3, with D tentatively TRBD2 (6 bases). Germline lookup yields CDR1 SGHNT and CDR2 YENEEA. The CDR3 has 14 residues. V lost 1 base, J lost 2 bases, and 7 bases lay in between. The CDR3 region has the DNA TGTGCCAGCAGCTTAGCTAGCGTCACAGATACGCAGTATTTT. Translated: CASSLASVTDTQYF.

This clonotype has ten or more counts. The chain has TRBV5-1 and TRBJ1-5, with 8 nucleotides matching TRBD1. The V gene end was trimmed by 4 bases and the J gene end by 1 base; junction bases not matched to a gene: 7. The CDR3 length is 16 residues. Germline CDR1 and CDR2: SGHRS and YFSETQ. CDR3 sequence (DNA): TGCGCCAGCAGCCCCACCGGGACAGGCAGCAATCAGCCCCAGCATTTT. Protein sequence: CASSPTGTGSNQPQHF.

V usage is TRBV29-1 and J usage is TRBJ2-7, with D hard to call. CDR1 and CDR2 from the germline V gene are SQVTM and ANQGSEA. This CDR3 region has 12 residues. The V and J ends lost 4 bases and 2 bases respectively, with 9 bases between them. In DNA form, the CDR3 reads TGCAGCGTTGTCACTGATACCTACGAGCAGTACTTC. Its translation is CSVVTDTYEQYF.

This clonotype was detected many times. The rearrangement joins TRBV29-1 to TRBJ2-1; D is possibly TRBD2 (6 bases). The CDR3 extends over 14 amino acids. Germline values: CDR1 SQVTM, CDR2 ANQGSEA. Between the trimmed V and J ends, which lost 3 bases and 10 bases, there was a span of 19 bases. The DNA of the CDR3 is TGCAGCGTTGAGGGGGGAAATACCGGGACGGAGCAGTTCTTC. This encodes CSVEGGNTGTEQFF.

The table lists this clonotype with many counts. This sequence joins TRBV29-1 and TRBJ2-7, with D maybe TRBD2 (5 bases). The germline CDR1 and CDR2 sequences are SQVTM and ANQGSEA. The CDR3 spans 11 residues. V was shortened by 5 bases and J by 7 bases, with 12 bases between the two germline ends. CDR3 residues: CSVRVGKEQYF. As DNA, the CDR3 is TGCAGCGTTCGGGTCGGGAAGGAGCAGTACTTC.

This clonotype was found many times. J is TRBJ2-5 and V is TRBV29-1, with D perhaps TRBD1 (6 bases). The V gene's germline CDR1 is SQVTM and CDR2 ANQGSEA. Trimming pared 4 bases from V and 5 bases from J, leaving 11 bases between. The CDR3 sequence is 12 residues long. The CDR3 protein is CSVGHGGETQYF. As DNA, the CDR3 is TGCAGCGTTGGCCATGGGGGCGAGACCCAGTACTTC.

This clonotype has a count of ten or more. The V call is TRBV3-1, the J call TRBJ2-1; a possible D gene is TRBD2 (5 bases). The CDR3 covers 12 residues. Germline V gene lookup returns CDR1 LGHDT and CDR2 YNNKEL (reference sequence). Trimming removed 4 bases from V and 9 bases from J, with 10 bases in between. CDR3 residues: CASSPLGSEQFF. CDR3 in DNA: TGTGCCAGCAGCCCCCTTGGGAGTGAGCAGTTCTTC.

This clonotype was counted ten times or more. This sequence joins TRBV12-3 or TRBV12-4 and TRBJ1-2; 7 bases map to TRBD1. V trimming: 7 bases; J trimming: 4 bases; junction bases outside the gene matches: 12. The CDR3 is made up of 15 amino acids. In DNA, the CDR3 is TGTGCCAGCACCCCAAGACAGGGCGTCTTCTATGGCTACACCTTC. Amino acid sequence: CASTPRQGVFYGYTF.

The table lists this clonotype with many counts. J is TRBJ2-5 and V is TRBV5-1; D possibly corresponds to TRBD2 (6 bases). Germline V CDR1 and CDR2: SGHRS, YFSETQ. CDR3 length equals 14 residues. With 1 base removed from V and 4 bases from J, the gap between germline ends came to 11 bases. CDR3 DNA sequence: TGCGCCAGCAGCTTGAGACCAGCGGGAGAGACCCAGTACTTC. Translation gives CASSLRPAGETQYF.

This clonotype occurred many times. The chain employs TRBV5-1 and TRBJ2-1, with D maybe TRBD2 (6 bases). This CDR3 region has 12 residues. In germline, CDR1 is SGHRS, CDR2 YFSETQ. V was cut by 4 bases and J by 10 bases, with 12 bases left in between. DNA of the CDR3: TGCGCCAGCAGCCCGGACTATCCCGAGCAGTTCTTC. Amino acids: CASSPDYPEQFF.

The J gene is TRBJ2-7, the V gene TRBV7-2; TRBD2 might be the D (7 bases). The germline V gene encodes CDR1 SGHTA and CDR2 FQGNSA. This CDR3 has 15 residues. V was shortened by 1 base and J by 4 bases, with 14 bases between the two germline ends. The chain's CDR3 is CASSLDPRGAYEQYF. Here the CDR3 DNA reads TGTGCCAGCAGCTTAGACCCTCGGGGGGCATACGAGCAGTACTTC.

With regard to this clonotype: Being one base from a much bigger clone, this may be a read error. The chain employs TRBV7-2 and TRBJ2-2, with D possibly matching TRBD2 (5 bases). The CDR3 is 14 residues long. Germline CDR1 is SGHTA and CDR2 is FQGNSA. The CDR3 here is CASSPLIAPGVLFF. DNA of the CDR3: TGTGCCAGCAGCCCACTCATCGCCCCCGGGGTGCTGTTTTTT.

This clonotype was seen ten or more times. In DNA, the CDR3 is TGTGCCATCAGTTGGACCCAAACCCGGGGGTACAATGAGCAGTTCTTC. The encoded protein is CAISWTQTRGYNEQFF. This rearrangement joins TRBV10-3 to TRBJ2-1; D may be TRBD2 (6 bases). Germline V gives CDR1 ENHRY, CDR2 SYGVKD. Deletions cut 5 bases from V and 4 bases from J, with 18 bases between. The length of the CDR3 is 16 residues.